The T cell receptor beta chain under discussion was sequenced for a study of cytomegalovirus exposure and HLA in healthy donors. Per germline, CDR1 MNHEY and CDR2 SVGAGI. This CDR3 comprises 12 residues. The V end lost 6 bases, the J end lost 4 bases, and 9 bases lay between the germline ends. General study results and limits: Segments of the TCR beta V type were, in most cases, productive about 87% or about 30% of the time in an earlier analysis. A missense DCLRE1C variant was associated with V- and J-gene trimming of TCR beta chains in a later analysis, and an independent cohort replicated the association. Altogether, 160 or so TCR beta chains were recorded as cytomegalovirus-associated.

About this clone itself: The target antigen is unknown.

Primers included in the PCR were 60 Vbeta and 13 Jbeta primers. The repertoire was sequenced with immunoSEQ multiplex PCR; TCRdb's copy has only in-frame clones and lacks some. Among some 170,000 clones listed, 65% to 80% were seen once. The V call is TRBV6-5, the J call TRBJ1-1, with a tentative D call TRBD1 (5 bases). The sequenced sample consisted of PBMCs. This clonotype originated in a man aged 18 to 30 in good health and CMV-seropositive. Written as DNA, the CDR3 is TGTGCCAGCAGCAGGAGGGGCACTGAAGCTTTCTTT. Its protein is CASSRRGTEAFF.